This entry features one TCR beta chain sequence. The entry originates in a study of blood T cell repertoires in COVID-19. In the authors' methods: Estimates of nucleated cell counts were drawn from the amplification of reference gene primers. The method was immunoSEQ multiplex PCR; TCRdb's version includes in-frame clones alone and lacks a portion of them. V and J calls and clone size are as listed in that table; D and trimming were resolved from the DNA. The sample includes 200,000 to 300,000 clones, around 87% of them seen just once. CDR3 length: 16 amino acids. The trim removed 0 bases at V and 2 bases at J, leaving 4 bases unmatched. Germline V gene lookup returns CDR1 GTSNPN and CDR2 SVGIG (reference sequence).

Material: peripheral blood. This sequence originates from a woman in her sixties with COVID-19, enrolled during active disease. This rearrangement joins TRBV30 to TRBJ2-5; 12 nucleotides align to TRBD2. The CDR3: CAWSVPGTSGQETQYF. The CDR3, as DNA: TGTGCCTGGAGTGTACCTGGGACTAGCGGGCAAGAGACCCAGTACTTC. The variable domain in full, with the rest retrieved from reference TRBV30 and TRBJ2-5, is SQTIHQWPATLVQPVGSPLSLECTVEGTSNPNLYWYRQAAGRGLQLLFYSVGIGQISSEVPQNLSASRPQDRQFILSSKKLLLSDSGFYLCAWSVPGTSGQETQYFGPGTRLLVL.